The rows below give T cell receptor beta chains drawn from one sample of a study of shared clonotypes between healthy human individuals. Clones were sequenced by immunoSEQ multiplex PCR, and TCRdb holds only the in-frame ones, with some missing. Here the sample spans approximately 350,000 clones, roughly 70% being singletons. The sample consisted of memory CD4+ T cells sorted from blood. These receptors all come from a young man in good health. Both conserved end residues are part of each CDR3. A D gene is named only where the DNA matches it firmly. Clone size is stated in some rows and not others, as once, few, many or a class when expanded.

TRBD1	TRBV18	.	TRBJ1-2	CASSPLGQGDGYTF	TGTGCCAGCTCACCCTTAGGACAGGGCGATGGCTACACCTTC
.	TRBV9	.	TRBJ2-5	CASSARGETQYF	TGTGCCAGCAGCGCCCGTGGGGAGACCCAGTACTTC
TRBD1	TRBV19	.	TRBJ2-1	CASSTRRGTGGSYNEQFF	TGTGCCAGTAGTACTAGAAGAGGGACAGGGGGCTCCTACAATGAGCAGTTCTTC
.	TRBV5-1	.	TRBJ2-7	CASSLGVGMSYEQYF	TGCGCCAGCAGCTTGGGGGTAGGGATGTCCTACGAGCAGTACTTC
TRBD2	TRBV25-1	.	TRBJ2-3	CASSPSGRGDTQYF	TGTGCCAGCAGCCCAAGCGGGAGAGGCGATACGCAGTATTTT
.	TRBV5-6	.	TRBJ2-5	CASSLGSLRETQYF	TGTGCCAGCAGCTTGGGGTCTTTAAGGGAGACCCAGTACTTC
.	TRBV5-1	.	TRBJ2-7	CASSPANPTYEQYF	TGCGCCAGCAGTCCAGCGAACCCCACCTACGAGCAGTACTTC
.	TRBV21-1	few	TRBJ1-2	CASSVLGGDRVYGYTF	TGTGCCAGCAGCGTGTTAGGGGGGGACAGAGTCTATGGCTACACCTTC
TRBD2	TRBV5-4	.	TRBJ2-1	CASSLGGLAGLDEQFF	TGTGCCAGCAGCTTGGGTGGACTAGCGGGATTGGATGAGCAGTTCTTC
.	TRBV19	few	TRBJ1-2	CASSIQGRDYGYTF	TGTGCCAGTAGTATCCAGGGGAGGGACTATGGCTACACCTTC
.	TRBV4-3	.	TRBJ1-3	CASSQDGVGNTIYF	TGCGCCAGCAGCCAAGATGGGGTTGGAAACACCATATATTTT
.	TRBV29-1	.	TRBJ2-1	CSGGHKGNEQFF	TGCAGCGGCGGCCATAAGGGCAATGAGCAGTTCTTC
TRBD2	TRBV18	.	TRBJ2-3	CASSPPGGTRFTDTQYF	TGTGCCAGCTCACCTCCTGGCGGGACTAGATTCACAGATACGCAGTATTTT
.	TRBV28	few	TRBJ2-1	CASSLSSLLGEQFF	TGTGCCAGCAGTTTATCTTCTCTGTTAGGCGAGCAGTTCTTC
TRBD2	TRBV9	.	TRBJ2-1	CASSITPGTRDYNEQFF	TGTGCCAGCAGCATTACCCCCGGGACTAGAGACTACAATGAGCAGTTCTTC
.	TRBV7-2	.	TRBJ1-2	CASSNRYGYTF	TGTGCCAGCAGTAACCGCTATGGCTACACCTTC
.	TRBV11-1	.	TRBJ1-1	CASSLIGWGGRTEAFF	TGTGCCAGCAGCTTAATCGGCTGGGGGGGCCGGACTGAAGCTTTCTTT
.	TRBV5-1	.	TRBJ2-2	CASSLEVTANTGELFF	TGCGCCAGCAGCTTGGAGGTGACGGCGAACACCGGGGAGCTGTTTTTT
.	TRBV19	few	TRBJ2-5	CASNNPGRSQETQYF	TGTGCCAGCAATAATCCTGGACGGTCACAAGAGACCCAGTACTTC
TRBD2	TRBV7-7	.	TRBJ2-1	CASSSLAGAGNEQFF	TGTGCTAGCAGCTCCTTAGCGGGAGCGGGGAATGAGCAGTTCTTC
TRBD2	TRBV5-4	.	TRBJ2-1	CASSGTSGDNEQFF	TGTGCCAGCTCCGGGACTAGCGGGGACAATGAGCAGTTCTTC
.	TRBV13	few	TRBJ2-1	CASSFWENEQFF	TGTGCCAGCAGCTTCTGGGAGAATGAGCAGTTCTTC
TRBD2	TRBV29-1	.	TRBJ2-3	CSVERTSGTDTQYF	TGCAGCGTTGAAAGGACTAGCGGGACAGATACGCAGTATTTT
TRBD1	TRBV5-4	.	TRBJ2-7	CASSQSRGTSYEQYF	TGTGCCAGCAGCCAGAGCAGGGGGACCTCCTACGAGCAGTACTTC
.	TRBV7-9	.	TRBJ2-5	CGERVGQYF	TGTGGGGAAAGGGTGGGCCAGTACTTC
.	TRBV20-1	.	TRBJ2-7	CSVLGSYEQYF	TGCAGTGTTTTGGGCTCCTACGAGCAGTACTTC
.	TRBV29-1	.	TRBJ1-1	CSVDRQRDTEAFF	TGCAGCGTTGATAGGCAGCGGGACACTGAAGCTTTCTTT
.	TRBV9	.	TRBJ1-5	CASSARAGQQPQHF	TGTGCCAGCAGCGCCAGGGCAGGGCAGCAGCCCCAGCATTTT
.	TRBV28	.	TRBJ2-1	CASTTLGGPSYNEQFF	TGTGCCAGCACCACCCTGGGGGGCCCCTCCTACAATGAGCAGTTCTTC
.	TRBV7-2	.	TRBJ2-7	CASSFVFTKGNEQYF	TGTGCCAGCAGCTTTGTCTTTACGAAGGGGAACGAGCAGTACTTC
.	TRBV28	once	TRBJ2-5	CASSFSARPETQYF	TGTGCCAGCAGTTTTAGCGCCAGGCCAGAGACCCAGTACTTC
.	TRBV28	.	TRBJ2-7	CASSLFGGMYEQYF	TGTGCCAGCAGTTTATTTGGGGGCATGTACGAGCAGTACTTC
TRBD1	TRBV28	.	TRBJ2-7	CASRGQENYEQYF	TGTGCCAGCAGGGGACAGGAAAACTACGAGCAGTACTTC
TRBD1	TRBV5-6	.	TRBJ1-4	CASSLGIQGAFSQKLFF	TGTGCCAGCAGCTTGGGAATACAGGGGGCATTTTCCCAAAAACTGTTTTTT
.	TRBV7-6	.	TRBJ2-5	CASSLQGWVETQYF	TGTGCCAGCAGCTTACAGGGTTGGGTGGAGACCCAGTACTTC
TRBD2	TRBV13	once	TRBJ2-1	CASSRKKWASGYNEQFF	TGTGCCAGCAGCCGTAAGAAATGGGCTAGCGGATACAATGAGCAGTTCTTC
TRBD1	TRBV11-3	few	TRBJ2-3	CASSFGQADTQYF	TGTGCCAGCAGCTTTGGACAGGCAGATACGCAGTATTTT
.	TRBV2	.	TRBJ1-5	CASSGHRDSANQPQHF	TGTGCCAGCAGTGGGCACCGGGACTCCGCTAATCAGCCCCAGCATTTT
TRBD2	TRBV2	.	TRBJ2-2	CASSEVAGATGELFF	TGTGCCAGCAGTGAAGTAGCGGGAGCCACCGGGGAGCTGTTTTTT
.	TRBV7-8	.	TRBJ2-7	CASRGLKNSYEQYF	TGTGCCAGCAGAGGACTTAAAAACTCCTACGAGCAGTACTTC
.	TRBV10-2	.	TRBJ2-7	CASRLRLREEQYF	TGCGCCAGCAGGCTGAGACTACGGGAAGAGCAGTACTTC
.	TRBV27	.	TRBJ2-7	CASSSRVGEQYF	TGTGCCAGCAGTTCCAGGGTCGGCGAGCAGTACTTC
.	TRBV21-1	.	TRBJ1-5	CASSTDRVVQPQHF	TGTGCCAGCAGCACTGACCGTGTGGTCCAGCCCCAGCATTTT
.	TRBV19	.	TRBJ1-1	CASSIQGGNTEAFF	TGTGCCAGTAGTATACAGGGTGGGAACACTGAAGCTTTCTTT
TRBD2	TRBV7-6	.	TRBJ2-4	CASSPGLAVSAKNIQYF	TGTGCCAGCAGCCCCGGACTAGCGGTGTCAGCCAAAAACATTCAGTACTTC
TRBD2	TRBV28	.	TRBJ2-7	CASSSPGLAGYEQYF	TGTGCCAGCAGCTCGCCAGGACTAGCGGGATACGAGCAGTACTTC